One TCR beta chain is described in this entry. Its antigen is unknown. The sample originates from a study of cytomegalovirus exposure and HLA in healthy donors. Study-wide points: An analysis done earlier found most TCR beta V segments productive about 90% or about 30% of the time.

The V and J ends lost 3 bases and 4 bases, in that order; junction bases with no gene match: 7. Germline V CDR1 and CDR2: MNHEY, SMNVEV (reference sequence). This CDR3 has 17 amino acids. The PCR used 60 Vbeta and 13 Jbeta primers. The protocol was immunoSEQ multiplex PCR, while the TCRdb copy is restricted to in-frame clones and leaves out a portion. Here the sample spans 180,000 or so clones, 60% to 80% being singletons. This chain links TRBV27 with TRBJ2-2, with 11 bases fitting TRBD1. This TCR was sampled from a woman in her thirties or forties in good health and CMV-seropositive. The sequenced sample consisted of PBMCs. The CDR3 DNA follows: TGTGCCAGCAGTTTGTCGGGACAGGGGGTGGCCACCGGGGAGCTGTTTTTT. Its translation is CASSLSGQGVATGELFF.